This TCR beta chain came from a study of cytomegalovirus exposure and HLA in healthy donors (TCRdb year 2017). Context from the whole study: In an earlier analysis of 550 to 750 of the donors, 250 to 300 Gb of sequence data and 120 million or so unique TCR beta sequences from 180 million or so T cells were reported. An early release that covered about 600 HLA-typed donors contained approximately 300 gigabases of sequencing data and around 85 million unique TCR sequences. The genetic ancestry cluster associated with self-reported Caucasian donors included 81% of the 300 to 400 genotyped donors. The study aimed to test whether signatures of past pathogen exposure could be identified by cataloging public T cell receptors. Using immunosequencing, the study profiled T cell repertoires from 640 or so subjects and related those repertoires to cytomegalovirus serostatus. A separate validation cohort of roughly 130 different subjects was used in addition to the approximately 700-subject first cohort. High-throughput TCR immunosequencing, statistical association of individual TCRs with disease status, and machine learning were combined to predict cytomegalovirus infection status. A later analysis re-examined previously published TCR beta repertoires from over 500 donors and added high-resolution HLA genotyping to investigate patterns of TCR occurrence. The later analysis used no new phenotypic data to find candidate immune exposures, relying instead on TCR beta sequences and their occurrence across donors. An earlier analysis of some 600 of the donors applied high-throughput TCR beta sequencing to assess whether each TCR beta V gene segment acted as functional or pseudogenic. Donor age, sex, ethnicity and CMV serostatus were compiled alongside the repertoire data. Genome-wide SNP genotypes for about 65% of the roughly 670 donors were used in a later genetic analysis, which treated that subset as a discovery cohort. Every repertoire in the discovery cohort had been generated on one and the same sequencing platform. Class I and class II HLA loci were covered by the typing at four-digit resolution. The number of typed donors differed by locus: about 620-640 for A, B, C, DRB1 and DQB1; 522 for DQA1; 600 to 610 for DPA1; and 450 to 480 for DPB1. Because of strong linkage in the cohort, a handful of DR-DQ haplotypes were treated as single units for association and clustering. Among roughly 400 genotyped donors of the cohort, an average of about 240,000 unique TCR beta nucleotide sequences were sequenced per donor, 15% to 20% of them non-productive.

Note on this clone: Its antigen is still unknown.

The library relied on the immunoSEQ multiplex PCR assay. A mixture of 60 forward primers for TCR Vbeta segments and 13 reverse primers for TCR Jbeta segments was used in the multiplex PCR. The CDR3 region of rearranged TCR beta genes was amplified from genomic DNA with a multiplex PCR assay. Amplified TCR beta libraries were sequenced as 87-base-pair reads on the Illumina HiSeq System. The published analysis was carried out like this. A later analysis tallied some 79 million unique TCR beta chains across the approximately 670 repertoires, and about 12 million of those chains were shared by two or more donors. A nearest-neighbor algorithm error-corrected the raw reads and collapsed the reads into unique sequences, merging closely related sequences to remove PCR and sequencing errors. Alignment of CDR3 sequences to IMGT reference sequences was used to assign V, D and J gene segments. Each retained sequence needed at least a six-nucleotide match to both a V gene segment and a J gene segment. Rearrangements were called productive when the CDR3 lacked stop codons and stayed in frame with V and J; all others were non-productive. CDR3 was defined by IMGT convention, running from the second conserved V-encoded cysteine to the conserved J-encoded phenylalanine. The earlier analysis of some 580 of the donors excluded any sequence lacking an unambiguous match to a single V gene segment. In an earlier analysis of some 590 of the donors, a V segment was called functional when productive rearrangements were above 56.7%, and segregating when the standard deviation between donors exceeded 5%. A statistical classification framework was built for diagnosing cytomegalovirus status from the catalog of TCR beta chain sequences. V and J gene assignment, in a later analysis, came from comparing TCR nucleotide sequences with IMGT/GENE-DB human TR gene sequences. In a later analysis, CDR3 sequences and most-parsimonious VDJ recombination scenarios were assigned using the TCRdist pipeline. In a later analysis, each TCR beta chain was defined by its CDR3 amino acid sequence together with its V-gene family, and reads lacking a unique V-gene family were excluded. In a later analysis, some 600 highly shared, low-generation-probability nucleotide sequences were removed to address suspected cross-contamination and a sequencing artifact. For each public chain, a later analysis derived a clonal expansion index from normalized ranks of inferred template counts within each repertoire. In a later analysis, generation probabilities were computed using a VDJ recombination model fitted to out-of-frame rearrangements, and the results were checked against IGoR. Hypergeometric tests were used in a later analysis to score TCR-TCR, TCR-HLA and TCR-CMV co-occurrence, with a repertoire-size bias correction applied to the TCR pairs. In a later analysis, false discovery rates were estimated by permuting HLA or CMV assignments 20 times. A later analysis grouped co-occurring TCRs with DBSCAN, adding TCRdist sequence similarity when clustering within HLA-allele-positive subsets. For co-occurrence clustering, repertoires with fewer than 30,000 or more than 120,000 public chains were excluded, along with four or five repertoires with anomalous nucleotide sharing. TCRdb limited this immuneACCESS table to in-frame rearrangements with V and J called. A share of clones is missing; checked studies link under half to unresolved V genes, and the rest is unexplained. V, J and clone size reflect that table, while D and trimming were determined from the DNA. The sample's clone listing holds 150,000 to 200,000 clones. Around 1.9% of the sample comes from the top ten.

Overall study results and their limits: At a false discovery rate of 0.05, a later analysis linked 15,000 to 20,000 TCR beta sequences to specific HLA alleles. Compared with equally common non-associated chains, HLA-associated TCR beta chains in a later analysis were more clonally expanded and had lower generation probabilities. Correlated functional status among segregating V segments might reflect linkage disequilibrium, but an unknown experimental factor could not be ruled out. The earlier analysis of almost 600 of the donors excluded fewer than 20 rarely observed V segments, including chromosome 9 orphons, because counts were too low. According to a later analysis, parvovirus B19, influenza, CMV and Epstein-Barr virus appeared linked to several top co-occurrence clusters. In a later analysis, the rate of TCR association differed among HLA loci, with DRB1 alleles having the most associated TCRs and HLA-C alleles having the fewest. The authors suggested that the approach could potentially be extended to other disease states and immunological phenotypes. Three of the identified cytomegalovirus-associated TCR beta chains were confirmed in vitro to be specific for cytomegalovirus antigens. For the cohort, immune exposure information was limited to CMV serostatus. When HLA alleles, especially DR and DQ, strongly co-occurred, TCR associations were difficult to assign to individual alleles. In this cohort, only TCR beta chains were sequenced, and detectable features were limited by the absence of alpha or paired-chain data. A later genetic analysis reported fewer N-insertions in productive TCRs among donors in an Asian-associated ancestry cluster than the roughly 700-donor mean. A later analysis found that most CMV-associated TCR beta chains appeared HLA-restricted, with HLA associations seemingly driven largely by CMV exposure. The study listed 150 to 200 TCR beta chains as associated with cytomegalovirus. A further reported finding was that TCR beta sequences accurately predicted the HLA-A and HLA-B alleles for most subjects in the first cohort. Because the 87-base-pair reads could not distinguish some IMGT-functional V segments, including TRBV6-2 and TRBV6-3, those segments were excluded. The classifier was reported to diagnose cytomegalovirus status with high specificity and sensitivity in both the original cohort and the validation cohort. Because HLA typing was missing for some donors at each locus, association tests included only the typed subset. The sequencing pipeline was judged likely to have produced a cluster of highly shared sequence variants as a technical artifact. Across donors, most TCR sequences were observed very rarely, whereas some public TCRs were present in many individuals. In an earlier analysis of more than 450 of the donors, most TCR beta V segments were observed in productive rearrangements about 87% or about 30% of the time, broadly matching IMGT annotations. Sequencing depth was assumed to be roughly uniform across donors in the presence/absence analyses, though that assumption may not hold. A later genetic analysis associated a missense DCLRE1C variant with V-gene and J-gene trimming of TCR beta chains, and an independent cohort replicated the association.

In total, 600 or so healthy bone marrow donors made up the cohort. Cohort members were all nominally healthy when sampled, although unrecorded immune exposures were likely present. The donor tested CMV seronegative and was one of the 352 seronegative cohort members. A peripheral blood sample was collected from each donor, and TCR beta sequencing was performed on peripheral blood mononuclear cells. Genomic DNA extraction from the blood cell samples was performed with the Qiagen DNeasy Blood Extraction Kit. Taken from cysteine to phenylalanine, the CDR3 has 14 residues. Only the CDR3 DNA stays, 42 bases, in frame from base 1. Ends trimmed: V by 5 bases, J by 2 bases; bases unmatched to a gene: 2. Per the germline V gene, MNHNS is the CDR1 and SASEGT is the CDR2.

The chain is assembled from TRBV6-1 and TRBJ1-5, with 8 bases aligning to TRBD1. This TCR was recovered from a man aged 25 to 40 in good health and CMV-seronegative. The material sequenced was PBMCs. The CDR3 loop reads CASSLQGGNQPQHF. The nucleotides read TGTGCCAGCAGTCTACAGGGGGGCAATCAGCCCCAGCATTTT.